One sample yielded the 28 T cell receptor beta chains listed below, sequenced in a study of shared clonotypes between healthy human individuals. The method was immunoSEQ multiplex PCR; TCRdb's version includes in-frame clones alone and lacks a portion of them. This sample yields roughly 810,000 clones, of which 90% to 97% are seen a single time; under 0.25% belongs to the top ten. Naivety among CD8 cells was defined by CD45RO negativity and positive CCR7 selection, thereby excluding terminally differentiated effector memory CD45RA+ cells. Sequences were obtained from naive CD8+ T cells sorted from blood. These receptors were collected from a man aged 25-45 years in good health.

With respect to this clone: Distinct nucleotide sequences in the sample also encode this CDR3. J is TRBJ1-1 and V is TRBV27, with TRBD1 matching over 7 bases. Germline loops: CDR1 MNHEY, CDR2 SMNVEV (reference sequence). CDR3 length: 12 amino acids. V lost 9 bases to trimming and J lost 4 bases; unmatched junction nucleotides: 5. The CDR3 sequence: CASSGGPTEAFF. In DNA form, the CDR3 reads TGTGCCAGTTCAGGGGGTCCCACTGAAGCTTTCTTT.

The V and J genes are TRBV2 and TRBJ2-7; D is uncertain. The V and J ends lost 7 bases and 3 bases respectively, with 10 bases between them. The germline V gene has CDR1 SNHLY and CDR2 FYNNEI. The length of the CDR3 is 12 residues. CDR3 DNA sequence: TGTGCCAGCAAGGGCGGCCACTACGAGCAGTACTTC. This codes for CASKGGHYEQYF.

This clone has only one observation. V gene TRBV9 combines with J gene TRBJ2-2; 8 bases map to TRBD1. Looked up from germline, CDR1 is SGDLS and CDR2 is YYNGEE. The J segment lost 5 bases and the V segment lost 7 bases, leaving 10 bases of the junction unmatched. The CDR3 consists of 15 residues. Here the CDR3 DNA reads TGTGCCAGCGGCCGACAGGGGAAAGGAACCGGGGAGCTGTTTTTT. Its translation: CASGRQGKGTGELFF.

Written as DNA, the CDR3 is TGTGCCAGCAGCCCGCGGGGGGATAACAATGAGCAGTTCTTC. It is translated as CASSPRGDNNEQFF. This chain joins TRBV9 and TRBJ2-1; TRBD2 matches at 8 bases. The V and J ends lost 4 bases and 5 bases, in that order; junction bases with no gene match: 5. CDR3 length equals 14 residues. The germline CDR1 and CDR2 sequences are SGDLS and YYNGEE.

Comment on this clone: The sample holds other DNA sequences that translate to the same CDR3. V gene TRBV11-2 combines with J gene TRBJ2-1, with no clear D. Per germline, CDR1 SGHAT and CDR2 FQNNGV. This CDR3 contains 11 residues. The V end lost 5 bases, the J end lost 2 bases, and 1 base lay between the germline ends. The CDR3 sequence: CASSPYNEQFF. DNA of the CDR3: TGTGCCAGCAGCCCCTACAATGAGCAGTTCTTC.

The rearrangement uses TRBV12-5 and TRBJ2-1; 9 nucleotides agree with TRBD2. The CDR3 is 15 amino acids. CDR1 is LGHNT, CDR2 FRNRAP, per germline. V lost 6 bases to trimming and J lost 5 bases; unmatched junction nucleotides: 8. CDR3 coding DNA: TGTGCTAGTGGCCTCTCCGGGACTAGCCACAATGAGCAGTTCTTC. Its protein product is CASGLSGTSHNEQFF.

The V and J genes are TRBV2 and TRBJ2-7, with TRBD1 as a possible D gene (5 bases). V was shortened by 2 bases and J by 0 bases, with 11 bases between the two germline ends. The germline CDR1 and CDR2 sequences are SNHLY and FYNNEI. The CDR3 has 15 amino acids. In DNA, the CDR3 is TGTGCCAGCAGTGAAAGGAGCCAGGGCTCCTACGAGCAGTACTTC. It is translated as CASSERSQGSYEQYF. Combining the CDR3 with reference TRBV2 and TRBJ2-7 gives the whole variable domain EPEVTQTPSHQVTQMGQEVILRCVPISNHLYFYWYRQILGQKVEFLVSFYNNEISEKSEIFDDQFSVERPDGSNFTLKIRSTKLEDSAMYFCASSERSQGSYEQYFGPGTRLTVT.

The genes are TRBV25-1 and TRBJ2-7, with a weak D call TRBD1 (6 bases). The V end lost 1 base, the J end lost 0 bases, and 16 bases lay between the germline ends. Germline V gene sequence: CDR1 MGHDK, CDR2 SYGVNS. The CDR3 totals 17 residues. The CDR3 loop is CASSELGVTGFSYEQYF. The CDR3 DNA is TGTGCCAGCAGTGAATTAGGGGTGACAGGCTTCTCCTACGAGCAGTACTTC.

The chain links TRBV19 to TRBJ2-3, with TRBD2 matching 12 bases. CDR1 is LNHDA, CDR2 SQIVND, per germline (reference sequence). Germline trimming cut 4 bases from V and 6 bases from J; bases unmatched to any gene: 11. The CDR3 runs to 17 residues. The DNA for the CDR3 is TGTGCCAGTAGTACCCTCCAGACTAGCGGGAGCTCCGATACGCAGTATTTT. This gives the protein CASSTLQTSGSSDTQYF.

The chain couples TRBV5-5 to TRBJ2-7; D not certain. The CDR3 spans 15 residues. From germline, CDR1 is SGHKS and CDR2 YYEKEE (reference sequence). V lost 0 bases to trimming and J lost 1 base, with 11 bases between them. This CDR3 is CASSLAHSYSYEQYF. CDR3 bases: TGTGCCAGCAGCTTGGCGCACAGCTATTCCTACGAGCAGTACTTC. The complete variable domain, with remaining parts taken from reference TRBV5-5 and TRBJ2-7, reads DAGVTQSPTHLIKTRGQQVTLRCSPISGHKSVSWYQQVLGQGPQFIFQYYEKEERGRGNFPDRFSARQFPNYSSELNVNALLLGDSALYLCASSLAHSYSYEQYFGPGTRLTVT.

A single count supports this clone. This rearrangement joins TRBV18 to TRBJ2-7, with D perhaps assigned TRBD1 or TRBD2 (6 bases each). CDR3 length: 15 amino acids. Germline lookup yields CDR1 KGHSH and CDR2 LQKENI. V was clipped by 6 bases and J by 2 bases, with 17 bases between them. In DNA form, the CDR3 reads TGTGCCAGCTCGGGGTCCGGGGGCGCGACCTACGAGCAGTACTTC. This translates into CASSGSGGATYEQYF. Drawing the rest from reference TRBV18 and TRBJ2-7, the complete variable domain is NAGVMQNPRHLVRRRGQEARLRCSPMKGHSHVYWYRQLPEEGLKFMVYLQKENIIDESGMPKERFSAEFPKEGPSILRIQQVVRGDSAAYFCASSGSGGATYEQYFGPGTRLTVT.

The genes are TRBV7-2 and TRBJ2-7, with 8 bases aligning to TRBD1. The trim removed 1 base at V and 1 base at J, leaving 6 bases unmatched. The CDR3 extends over 16 amino acids. CDR1 and CDR2 (germline): SGHTA, FQGNSA. The CDR3 here is CASSLEAGGTSYEQYF. Here the CDR3 DNA reads TGTGCCAGCAGCTTAGAGGCAGGGGGCACATCCTACGAGCAGTACTTC.

The chain carries TRBV27 and TRBJ1-2; no clear D. Between the trimmed V and J ends, which lost 3 bases and 8 bases, there was a span of 13 bases. The CDR3 loop spans 13 amino acids. CDR1 is MNHEY and CDR2 is SMNVEV in the germline V gene (reference sequence). CDR3 nucleotides: TGTGCCAGCAGTTTCTCTGAAGATGGGGGCTACACCTTC. Translating it yields CASSFSEDGGYTF.

V is TRBV6-5 and J is TRBJ2-7; 7 bases line up with TRBD2. The CDR3 runs 15 residues. CDR1 is MNHEY, CDR2 SVGAGI, per germline. V shed 2 bases and J 6 bases; nucleotides not matched to a gene: 10. The CDR3 loop is CASSYARSGMIEQYF. Here the CDR3 DNA reads TGTGCCAGCAGTTACGCTCGCAGCGGGATGATCGAGCAGTACTTC.

This sequence joins TRBV7-9 and TRBJ2-7; 14 nucleotides line up with TRBD2. CDR3 length equals 17 residues. CDR1 SEHNR and CDR2 FQNEAQ come from the germline V gene (reference sequence). V shed 11 bases, J shed 2 bases, and the junction held 14 bases outside the gene matches. The CDR3: CAGGKGLAGEGPYEQYF. DNA of the CDR3: TGTGCCGGGGGCAAGGGACTAGCGGGAGAAGGCCCCTACGAGCAGTACTTC.

CDR3 DNA: TGTGCCAGCAGCCTAGGACTAGCACTTGGAGATACGCAGTATTTT. Translating it yields CASSLGLALGDTQYF. This chain connects TRBV11-2 to TRBJ2-3; 8 nucleotides align to TRBD2. The CDR3 is made up of 15 amino acids. Trimming removed 5 bases from V and 5 bases from J; junction bases left unmatched: 9. Germline loops: CDR1 SGHAT, CDR2 FQNNGV. Complete variable domain (other parts from reference TRBV11-2 and TRBJ2-3): EAGVAQSPRYKIIEKRQSVAFWCNPISGHATLYWYQQILGQGPKLLIQFQNNGVVDDSQLPKDRFSAERLKGVDSTLKIQPAKLEDSAVYLCASSLGLALGDTQYFGPGTRLTVL.

As regards this clone: This sample also contains other DNA sequences that code for the same CDR3. This sequence joins TRBV29-1 and TRBJ1-1, with D possibly TRBD1 on 6 matching bases. Between the trimmed V and J ends, which lost 4 bases and 0 bases, there was a span of 9 bases. CDR3 length: 13 amino acids. Germline CDR1 reads SQVTM; CDR2 reads ANQGSEA. The DNA of the CDR3 is TGCAGCGTTGTAGGGGGGCTGAACACTGAAGCTTTCTTT. This translates into CSVVGGLNTEAFF. The whole variable domain, remainder taken from reference TRBV29-1 and TRBJ1-1, is SAVISQKPSRDICQRGTSLTIQCQVDSQVTMMFWYRQQPGQSLTLIATANQGSEATYESGFVIDKFPISRPNLTFSTLTVSNMSPEDSSIYLCSVVGGLNTEAFFGQGTRLTVV.

The V call is TRBV29-1, the J call TRBJ1-1; D is undetermined. V lost 4 bases and J lost 3, with 9 bases in between. There are 12 residues in the CDR3. Germline CDR1 reads SQVTM; CDR2 reads ANQGSEA. The CDR3 loop reads CSVVGLHTEAFF. DNA for the CDR3: TGCAGCGTTGTCGGCCTGCACACTGAAGCTTTCTTT.

The CDR3 sequence: CSVTGTGDRNTEAFF. As DNA, the CDR3 is TGCAGCGTAACCGGGACAGGGGATCGGAACACTGAAGCTTTCTTT. V gene TRBV29-1 combines with J gene TRBJ1-1; 10 positions agree with TRBD1. The CDR3 loop spans 15 amino acids. Germline CDR1 SQVTM, CDR2 ANQGSEA. J lost 1 base, V lost 6 bases, and 8 bases had no gene match.

CDR3 bases: TGTGCCAGCAGGCGAAGCGGGGGGGCAGACAATGAGCAGTTCTTC. It codes for CASRRSGGADNEQFF. This sequence joins TRBV7-8 and TRBJ2-1, with TRBD2 identical over 10 bases. V lost 6 bases and J lost 5; bases outside the gene matches: 7. Germline values: CDR1 SGHVS, CDR2 FQNEAQ. CDR3 length equals 15 residues.

V is TRBV29-1 and J is TRBJ2-2; 13 bases are a match to TRBD2. Germline V lookup: CDR1 SQVTM, CDR2 ANQGSEA. Trimming cost V 0 bases and J 1 base; bases outside gene matches: 5. This CDR3 has 18 residues. This CDR3 reads CSVEDGTSGDRNTGELFF. The DNA of the CDR3 is TGCAGCGTTGAAGACGGGACTAGCGGGGATAGGAACACCGGGGAGCTGTTTTTT.

The gene calls are TRBV5-6 and TRBJ1-1; TRBD1 matches at 7 bases. In germline, CDR1 is SGHDT, CDR2 YYEEEE. Germline trimming cut 1 base from V and 5 bases from J; bases unmatched to any gene: 14. The CDR3 totals 17 residues. CDR3 amino acids: CASSLLAGRRQGTEAFF. DNA of the CDR3: TGTGCCAGCAGCTTGCTTGCGGGCCGTAGACAGGGTACTGAAGCTTTCTTT.

The rearrangement uses TRBV25-1 and TRBJ2-7; 9 bases are shared with TRBD2. The length of the CDR3 is 18 residues. Unmatched junction bases numbered 19, after V lost 3 bases and J lost 7 bases. Germline values: CDR1 MGHDK, CDR2 SYGVNS. The CDR3 reads CASSDDSGRGKYGWEQYF. The CDR3 DNA follows: TGTGCCAGCAGTGATGATAGCGGGAGAGGGAAATATGGCTGGGAGCAGTACTTC.

Of note for this clone: Other DNA sequences in this specimen translate into the identical CDR3. The chain is built from TRBV7-9 and TRBJ1-1; D unresolved. The CDR3 is made up of 12 amino acids. V was pared by 2 bases and J by 0 bases, with 1 base between. The V gene's germline CDR1 is SEHNR and CDR2 FQNEAQ (reference sequence). The DNA of the CDR3 is TGTGCCAGCAGCTTAATGAACACTGAAGCTTTCTTT. Its protein is CASSLMNTEAFF.

The chain recombines TRBV2 with TRBJ2-7; 8 bases line up with TRBD2. This CDR3 contains 14 residues. CDR1 and CDR2 (germline): SNHLY, FYNNEI. The V and J ends lost 7 bases and 2 bases, in that order; junction bases with no gene match: 7. CDR3 nucleotides: TGTGCCAGCATCGGCGGGAGGACAACCTACGAGCAGTACTTC. The encoded protein is CASIGGRTTYEQYF. The full variable domain, rest sourced from reference TRBV2 and TRBJ2-7, is EPEVTQTPSHQVTQMGQEVILRCVPISNHLYFYWYRQILGQKVEFLVSFYNNEISEKSEIFDDQFSVERPDGSNFTLKIRSTKLEDSAMYFCASIGGRTTYEQYFGPGTRLTVT.

The V and J genes are TRBV5-5 and TRBJ2-7; D remains unclear. V dropped 1 base and J dropped 6 bases, with 17 bases sitting between them. Looked up from germline, CDR1 is SGHKS and CDR2 is YYEKEE (reference sequence). This CDR3 has 15 residues. The CDR3 sequence: CASSLFERTFIEQYF. CDR3 nucleotides: TGTGCCAGCAGCTTGTTCGAGCGCACCTTTATCGAGCAGTACTTC.

The chain carries TRBV14 and TRBJ2-7; D remains unclear. Germline lookup yields CDR1 SGHDN and CDR2 FVKESK. The CDR3 spans 11 residues. The V and J ends lost 5 bases and 3 bases respectively, with 5 bases between them. CDR3 protein: CASSYGYEQYF. CDR3 sequence (DNA): TGTGCCAGCAGCTATGGCTACGAGCAGTACTTC. Using reference TRBV14 and TRBJ2-7 for the parts outside the CDR3, the full variable domain is EAGVTQFPSHSVIEKGQTVTLRCDPISGHDNLYWYRRVMGKEIKFLLHFVKESKQDESGMPNNRFLAERTGGTYSTLKVQPAELEDSGVYFCASSYGYEQYFGPGTRLTVT.

The chain couples TRBV1 to TRBJ1-2; TRBD1 is taken as the D call from the table, unchecked against the DNA. TRBV1 is a documented pseudogene. The CDR3 sequence is 16 residues long. The CDR3 DNA is TGCACCAGCAGCCAACGGGGACAGCAAGATAACTATGGCTACACCTTC. Protein sequence: CTSSQRGQQDNYGYTF.